Following are 21 T cell receptor beta chains from one sample sequenced in a study of blood T cell repertoires in COVID-19. Sequencing used immunoSEQ multiplex PCR; TCRdb keeps in-frame clones, though not all of them. Of some 140,000 clones detected, around four fifths appear once; the ten largest clones hold around 20%. The sequenced sample consisted of peripheral blood. These TCRs come from an elderly man with acute or convalescent COVID-19.

J is TRBJ2-1 and V is TRBV18, with D maybe TRBD1 (6 bases). The V gene's germline CDR1 is KGHSH and CDR2 LQKENI. The CDR3 length is 15 residues. Between the trimmed V and J ends, which lost 3 bases and 0 bases, there was a span of 9 bases. Here the CDR3 DNA reads TGTGCCAGCTCACCCCAGGGGTTCTCCTACAATGAGCAGTTCTTC. As protein: CASSPQGFSYNEQFF.

This chain connects TRBV7-7 to TRBJ1-4, with 9 bases that match TRBD1. V dropped 9 bases and J dropped 7; count of bases not matched to a gene: 21. Germline CDR1 is SSHAT and CDR2 is FNYEAQ (reference sequence). This CDR3 comprises 18 residues. The CDR3 DNA is TGTGCCAGTACCGTTACGGGAGTTCCGGGACAGGGTACTGAAAAACTGTTTTTT. It translates to CASTVTGVPGQGTEKLFF.

On this clone itself: The junction differs from germline at one of its ends, possibly a read error. V is TRBV6-1 and J is TRBJ2-7, with 9 nucleotides matching TRBD1. This CDR3 spans 14 amino acids. From germline, CDR1 is MNHNS and CDR2 SASEGT. This chain's CDR3 is CASSEVGQGFEKYF. CDR3 coding DNA: TGTGCCAGCAGTGAAGTGGGACAGGGTTTCGAGAAGTACTTC.

CDR3 nucleotides: TGTGCCAGCAGTTATGGCGACAGGCAATACAATGAGCAGTTCTTC. Residues: CASSYGDRQYNEQFF. The chain carries TRBV6-2 or TRBV6-3 and TRBJ2-1, with D maybe TRBD1 (6 bases). Germline lookup yields CDR1 MNHEY and CDR2 SVGEGT. V was trimmed by 3 bases and J by 4 bases, leaving 13 bases between them. This CDR3 has 15 amino acids.

V and J are TRBV3-1 (or the pseudogene TRBV3-2) and TRBJ1-3; TRBD1 agrees at 7 bases. CDR3 length: 14 residues. The germline V gene encodes CDR1 LGHDT and CDR2 YNNKEL (reference sequence). V was pared by 2 bases and J by 2 bases, with 0 bases of the junction left unmatched. CDR3 amino acids: CASSQQGAGNTIYF. CDR3 DNA: TGTGCCAGCAGCCAACAGGGGGCTGGAAACACCATATATTTT.

The chain couples TRBV6-5 to TRBJ1-5; D possibly corresponds to TRBD1 (5 bases). Trimming left V 3 bases short and J 4 bases short, with 10 bases between. This CDR3 comprises 14 residues. CDR1 and CDR2 from the germline V gene are MNHEY and SVGAGI. CDR3 DNA sequence: TGTGCCAGCAGTTATCTCGGGGGAAATCAGCCCCAGCATTTT. It is translated as CASSYLGGNQPQHF.

The chain employs TRBV7-2 and TRBJ2-7; TRBD2 matches 10 bases. The V and J ends lost 2 bases and 0 bases, in that order; junction bases with no gene match: 7. This CDR3 contains 17 residues. Germline CDR1 and CDR2: SGHTA and FQGNSA. The CDR3 protein is CASSLTSGGAPSYEQYF. CDR3 bases: TGTGCCAGCAGCTTAACCAGCGGGGGGGCCCCCTCCTACGAGCAGTACTTC. The full variable domain, rest sourced from reference TRBV7-2 and TRBJ2-7, is GAGVSQSPSNKVTEKGKDVELRCDPISGHTALYWYRQSLGQGLEFLIYFQGNSAPDKSGLPSDRFSAERTGGSVSTLTIQRTQQEDSAVYLCASSLTSGGAPSYEQYFGPGTRLTVT.

This clone was recorded at least ten times. The chain has TRBV4-3 and TRBJ1-3; tentative D call: TRBD1 (5 bases). Trimming stripped 0 bases from V and 3 bases from J, with 15 bases between. The CDR3 extends over 17 amino acids. Germline V gene sequence: CDR1 LGHNA, CDR2 YSLEER. The CDR3 region is CASSQDRAGLYGNTIYF. As DNA, the CDR3 is TGCGCCAGCAGCCAAGATAGGGCAGGGCTTTATGGAAACACCATATATTTT.

The rearrangement joins TRBV6-5 to TRBJ2-3; 7 bases agree with TRBD1. Germline lookup yields CDR1 MNHEY and CDR2 SVGAGI. With 5 bases clipped from V and 6 bases from J, the junction kept 8 bases outside the gene matches. The CDR3 has 14 residues. The CDR3 sequence is CASSMGQISDTQYF. CDR3 DNA: TGTGCCAGCAGTATGGGACAGATAAGCGATACGCAGTATTTT.

V usage is TRBV7-2 and J usage is TRBJ2-3, with TRBD2 matching over 8 bases. The CDR3 is 15 residues long. Trimming removed 3 bases from V and 1 base from J; junction bases left unmatched: 3. CDR1 is SGHTA and CDR2 is FQGNSA in the germline V gene. CDR3 sequence reads: CASSLVSGGTDTQYF. The CDR3 DNA follows: TGTGCCAGCAGCTTGGTTAGCGGGGGCACAGATACGCAGTATTTT.

J is TRBJ1-1 and V is TRBV27; a weak D match, TRBD1 (6 bases). Looked up from germline, CDR1 is MNHEY and CDR2 is SMNVEV (reference sequence). V gave up 3 bases and J gave up 5 bases, with 16 bases separating them. The CDR3 runs 15 residues. CDR3 nucleotide sequence: TGTGCCAGCAGTTTTCTATTTGGGGGCGGAACTGAAGCTTTCTTT. It specifies CASSFLFGGGTEAFF.

CDR3 residues: CASNTGGMDEQYF. CDR3 in DNA: TGTGCCAGCAACACGGGAGGGATGGACGAGCAGTACTTC. The genes are TRBV3-1 (or the pseudogene TRBV3-2) and TRBJ2-7; 8 positions match TRBD2. V lost 7 bases and J lost 5; bases outside the gene matches: 7. The germline gives CDR1 LGHDT, CDR2 YNNKEL (reference sequence). This CDR3 contains 13 residues.

V gene TRBV5-6 combines with J gene TRBJ1-4; tentative D call: TRBD1 (5 bases). The germline V and J ends were trimmed by 4 bases and 7 bases, with 14 bases remaining between them. Germline CDR1 is SGHDT and CDR2 is YYEEEE. CDR3 length equals 14 residues. The CDR3 coding sequence is TGTGCCAGCAGCCAGGGAGGATCGGGTGAAAAACTGTTTTTT. This sequence encodes CASSQGGSGEKLFF.

This sequence joins TRBV30 and TRBJ2-3, with D unclear. The CDR3 totals 13 residues. Trimming left V 3 bases short and J 1 base short, with 8 bases between. The germline gives CDR1 GTSNPN, CDR2 SVGIG (reference sequence). The DNA of the CDR3 is TGTGCCTGGAGCAGGCCGGGCACAGATACGCAGTATTTT. This codes for CAWSRPGTDTQYF.

V gene TRBV7-8 combines with J gene TRBJ1-3; D possibly corresponds to TRBD1 (5 bases). Germline CDR1 and CDR2: SGHVS and FQNEAQ. The CDR3 extends over 17 amino acids. V lost 1 base to trimming and J lost 4 bases, with 17 bases between them. In DNA form, the CDR3 reads TGTGCCAGCAGCTTAGAAGGGCGGGGCGTGCGGGGAAACACCATATATTTT. It specifies CASSLEGRGVRGNTIYF.

In this sample, this clone turned up a few times. One end of the junction varies from germline; a read error may be responsible. V gene TRBV7-2 combines with J gene TRBJ2-1; 7 bases line up with TRBD2. The CDR3 has 17 residues. CDR1 and CDR2 from the germline V gene are SGHTA and FQGNSA. The CDR3 spells CASRLAAGGGSYNEQFF. In nucleotides, the CDR3 is TGTGCCAGCAGGTTAGCAGCCGGCGGGGGCTCCTACAATGAGCAGTTCTTC.

The rearrangement uses TRBV7-8 and TRBJ2-3; possibly TRBD2 for D (7 bases). The ends were cut back, 5 bases at V and 2 bases at J, with 32 bases in the middle. The CDR3 runs 21 residues. Germline V lookup: CDR1 SGHVS, CDR2 FQNEAQ. The CDR3 bases are TGTGCCAGCAGCCGGACAGTGAGACCGGCGGGCCGCGGGGGATTCACAGATACGCAGTATTTT. Its protein product is CASSRTVRPAGRGGFTDTQYF.

This clone has ten or more counts. CDR3 DNA: TGTGCCAGCAGCGACAGGGAAGCCTACGAGCAGTACTTC. It is translated as CASSDREAYEQYF. This chain connects TRBV12-3 or TRBV12-4 to TRBJ2-7, with 7 bases aligning to TRBD1. J was trimmed by 2 bases and V by 6 bases; bases with no gene match: 4. CDR3 size: 13 residues.

The chain is built from TRBV29-1 and TRBJ2-3; 7 bases line up with TRBD1. CDR3 length: 13 amino acids. J lost 7 bases, V lost 8 bases, and 12 bases had no gene match. Germline values: CDR1 SQVTM, CDR2 ANQGSEA. Written as DNA, the CDR3 is TGCAGCTCCCTGAGACAGGGTGCAAATACGCAGTATTTT. Protein product: CSSLRQGANTQYF.

V and J are TRBV9 and TRBJ1-6, with D perhaps matching TRBD1 (5 bases). The CDR3 covers 14 residues. The V end lost 2 bases, the J end lost 10 bases, and 13 bases lay between the germline ends. From germline, CDR1 is SGDLS and CDR2 YYNGEE. The CDR3 nucleotides read TGTGCCAGCAGCGTCGAGGGGAGGAGGTCACCCCTCCACTTT. Its protein product is CASSVEGRRSPLHF. The full variable domain, completed using reference TRBV9 and TRBJ1-6, is DSGVTQTPKHLITATGQRVTLRCSPRSGDLSVYWYQQSLDQGLQFLIQYYNGEERAKGNILERFSAQQFPDLHSELNLSSLELGDSALYFCASSVEGRRSPLHFGNGTRLTVT.

The chain has TRBV18 and TRBJ2-1; 10 nucleotides line up with TRBD1. The V gene end was trimmed by 3 bases and the J gene end by 5 bases; junction bases not matched to a gene: 10. The CDR3 extends over 17 amino acids. Per the germline V gene, CDR1 is KGHSH and CDR2 is LQKENI. The CDR3 sequence is CASSPYSGQGKNNEQFF. The CDR3 coding sequence is TGTGCCAGCTCACCCTACTCGGGACAGGGGAAGAACAATGAGCAGTTCTTC.